This TCR beta chain was recorded in a study of CD8+ T cells in alopecia areata. About the study: Grafted skin came from C3H/HeJ donors with spontaneous alopecia (about 6-13 months old) and was placed on roughly 7-11-week-old female C3H/HeJ mice.

Extracted from the samples, RNA was reverse transcribed into cDNA to serve as the sequencing template. The table came from immunoSEQ multiplex PCR; TCRdb's copy has only in-frame clones and leaves some out. This table holds around 300,000 clones with no singletons; the top ten claim roughly 1.2%. This clone was detected a few times. The listed genes are named as in mouse. Combined cutaneous lymph node cells underwent sorting by CD4, CD8alpha, NKG2D, NKG2ACE and additional markers. The source is a C3H/HeJ mouse with alopecia areata. The strain is characterized by the MHC haplotype H2-k. Sequencing was performed on CD4+ T cells sorted from a lymph node.

The CDR3 sequence: CASSQDDWGGAEDTQYF. The sequenced CDR3 bases are TGTGCCAGCAGCCAAGATGACTGGGGGGGCGCAGAAGAC. This chain joins TRBV5 and TRBJ2-5; 12 bases agree with TRBD2. The CDR3 end is not reached by the read, which stops 4 residues before it; the germline J gene fills it in. The CDR3 is 17 residues long. Germline V gene lookup returns CDR1 LGHNA and CDR2 YNLKQL (reference sequence).